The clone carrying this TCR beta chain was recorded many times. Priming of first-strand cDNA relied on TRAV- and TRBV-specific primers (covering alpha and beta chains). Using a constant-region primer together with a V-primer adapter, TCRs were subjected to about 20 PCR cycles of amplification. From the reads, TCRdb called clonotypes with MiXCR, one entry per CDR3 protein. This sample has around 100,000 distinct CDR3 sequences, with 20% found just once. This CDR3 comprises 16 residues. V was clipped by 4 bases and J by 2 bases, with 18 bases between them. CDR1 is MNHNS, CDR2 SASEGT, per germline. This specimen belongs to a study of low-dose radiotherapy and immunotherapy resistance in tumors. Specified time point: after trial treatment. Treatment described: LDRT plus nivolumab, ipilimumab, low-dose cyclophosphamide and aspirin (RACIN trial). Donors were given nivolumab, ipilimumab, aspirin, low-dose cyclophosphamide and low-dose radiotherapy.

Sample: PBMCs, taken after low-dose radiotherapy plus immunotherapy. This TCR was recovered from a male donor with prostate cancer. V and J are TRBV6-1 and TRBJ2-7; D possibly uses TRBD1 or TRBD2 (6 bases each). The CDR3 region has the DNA TGTGCCAGCAGTGGACCGACAGGTCGGGGGACCTACGAGCAGTACTTC. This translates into CASSGPTGRGTYEQYF.